The present TCR beta chain was sequenced within a study of blood T cell repertoires in COVID-19. Per the original methods: Nucleated cell counts were estimated from reference gene primer amplification. TCRdb's copy holds only in-frame clones and misses some; the assay was immunoSEQ multiplex PCR. V and J calls and clone size are given by that table; D and trimming were obtained from the DNA. The repertoire holds 90,000 to 130,000 clones, with around 90% as singletons. With 4 bases removed from V and 7 bases from J, the gap between germline ends came to 13 bases. The CDR3 length is 13 residues. CDR1 and CDR2 (germline): LNHDA, SQIVND (reference sequence).

This clonotype was sampled from a human donor in a cohort sampled during active COVID-19. Material for sequencing was peripheral blood. This chain connects TRBV19 to TRBJ1-1; D not resolved. CDR3 DNA sequence: TGTGCCAGTAGTACGAGTGGTGAAAATGAAGCTTTCTTT. Its translation: CASSTSGENEAFF.